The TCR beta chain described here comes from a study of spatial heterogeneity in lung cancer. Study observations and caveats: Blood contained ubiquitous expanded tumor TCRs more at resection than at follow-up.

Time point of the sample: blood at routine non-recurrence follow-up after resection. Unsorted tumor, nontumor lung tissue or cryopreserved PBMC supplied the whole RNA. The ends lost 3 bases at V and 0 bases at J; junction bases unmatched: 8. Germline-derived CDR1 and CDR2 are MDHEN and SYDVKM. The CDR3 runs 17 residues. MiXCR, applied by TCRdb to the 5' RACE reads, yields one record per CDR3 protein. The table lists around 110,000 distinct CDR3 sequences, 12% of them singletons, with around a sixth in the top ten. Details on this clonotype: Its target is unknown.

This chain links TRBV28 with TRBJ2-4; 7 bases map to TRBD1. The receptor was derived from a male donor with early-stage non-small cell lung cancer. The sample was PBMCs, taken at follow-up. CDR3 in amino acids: CASSLRGLAPAKNIQYF. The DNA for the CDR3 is TGTGCCAGCAGTTTGAGGGGGCTAGCTCCAGCCAAAAACATTCAGTACTTC.